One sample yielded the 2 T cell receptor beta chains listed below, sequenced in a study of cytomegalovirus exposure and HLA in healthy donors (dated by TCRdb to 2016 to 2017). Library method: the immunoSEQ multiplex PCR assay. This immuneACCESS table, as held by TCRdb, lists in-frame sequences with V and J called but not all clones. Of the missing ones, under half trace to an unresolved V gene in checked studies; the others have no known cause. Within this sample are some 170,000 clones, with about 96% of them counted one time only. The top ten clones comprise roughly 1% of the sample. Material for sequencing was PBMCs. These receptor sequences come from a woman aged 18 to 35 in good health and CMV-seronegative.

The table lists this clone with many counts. CDR3 protein: CASSWGGDTEAFF. The CDR3 DNA follows: TGTGCCAGCAGCTGGGGGGGGGACACTGAAGCTTTCTTT. The chain recombines TRBV5-4 with TRBJ1-1; possibly TRBD1 for D (5 bases). The V gene lost 3 bases and the J gene lost 3 bases, with 9 bases spanning the gap. The germline CDR1 and CDR2 sequences are SGHNT and YYREEE (reference sequence). The CDR3 sequence is 13 residues long.

CDR3 in amino acids: CASSPGQVQETQYF. Written as DNA, the CDR3 is TGCGCCAGCAGCCCCGGACAGGTACAAGAGACCCAGTACTTC. The chain has TRBV5-1 and TRBJ2-5, with 7 bases matching TRBD1. With 4 bases clipped from V and 2 bases from J, the junction kept 5 bases outside the gene matches. Germline V gene data show CDR1 as SGHRS and CDR2 as YFSETQ. This CDR3 comprises 14 residues.